Following are 8 T cell receptor beta chains from one sample sequenced in a study of molecular identifiers for immune sequencing clone quantification. From the PCR reads, TCRdb called clonotypes with MiXCR, one entry per CDR3 protein. This sample carries 400,000 to 600,000 distinct CDR3 sequences, 20% to 25% of them seen once, and the ten largest clones take approximately 0.84%. The sample taken for sequencing was naive CD8+ T cells from blood, with Jurkat cell RNA spiked in. Indicated subset: FACS-sorted CD8+CD4-CCR7+CD45RA+ naive T cells. The source of these receptors is a human donor in good health. Some libraries in this study had Jurkat cell RNA spiked in.

This clonotype was seen many times. The chain joins TRBV4-1 to TRBJ2-5; no clear D gene. CDR3 length: 16 amino acids. CDR1 and CDR2 from the germline V gene are MGHRA and YSYEKL. The V and J ends lost 0 bases and 1 base respectively, with 12 bases between them. CDR3 DNA sequence: TGCGCCAGCAGCCAAGAGGTGGGGTCTGCCCAAGAGACCCAGTACTTC. Residues: CASSQEVGSAQETQYF.

V and J are TRBV2 and TRBJ2-5; 8 bases line up with TRBD1. The ends lost 1 base at V and 4 bases at J; junction bases unmatched: 8. Germline assignment: CDR1 SNHLY and CDR2 FYNNEI. The CDR3 spans 16 residues. CDR3 loop: CASSEDGTGFGETQYF. For the CDR3, the DNA is TGTGCCAGCAGTGAAGATGGGACAGGATTCGGAGAGACCCAGTACTTC. Complete variable domain (other parts from reference TRBV2 and TRBJ2-5): EPEVTQTPSHQVTQMGQEVILRCVPISNHLYFYWYRQILGQKVEFLVSFYNNEISEKSEIFDDQFSVERPDGSNFTLKIRSTKLEDSAMYFCASSEDGTGFGETQYFGPGTRLLVL.

This chain joins TRBV25-1 and TRBJ1-5; D is unresolved. Germline CDR1 is MGHDK and CDR2 is SYGVNS. The CDR3 contains 13 residues. Trimming shortened V by 4 bases and J by 9 bases, and 13 bases separated the two germline ends. CDR3 in amino acids: CASSGRRVWPQHF. The CDR3 DNA is TGTGCCAGCAGTGGTCGTCGTGTTTGGCCCCAGCATTTT.

This rearrangement joins TRBV27 to TRBJ2-5; D unresolved. Trimming cost V 0 bases and J 7 bases, with 18 bases left between them. The CDR3 covers 16 residues. Looked up from germline, CDR1 is MNHEY and CDR2 is SMNVEV (reference sequence). This chain's CDR3 is CASSLSPADMLGTQYF. The CDR3 region has the DNA TGTGCCAGCAGTTTATCTCCCGCCGACATGCTCGGGACCCAGTACTTC.

This clonotype has a count of ten or more. CDR3 in DNA: TGTGCCAGCAGCTTGTTACCTAACGCTGAAGCTTTCTTT. This encodes CASSLLPNAEAFF. The V gene is TRBV7-9, the J gene TRBJ1-1; no firm D call. This CDR3 contains 13 residues. With 3 bases removed from V and 6 bases from J, the gap between germline ends came to 11 bases. Germline CDR1 and CDR2: SEHNR and FQNEAQ (reference sequence).

Remarks on this clonotype: A read error is likely, as this CDR3 ends without the conserved phenylalanine or tryptophan. CDR3 DNA sequence: TGCAGTGCTAGAGATCCCACAGGTTCCTACGAGCAGTACCTC. Its translation: CSARDPTGSYEQYL. J is TRBJ2-7 and V is TRBV20-1; D is perhaps TRBD1 (5 bases). Trimming removed 0 bases at V and 1 base at J, with 10 bases between. CDR3 length equals 14 residues. Germline-derived CDR1 and CDR2 are DFQATT and SNEGSKA (reference sequence).

This clonotype was found many times. CDR3: CASSIGRSTGELFF. Written as DNA, the CDR3 is TGTGCCAGTAGTATAGGACGCAGCACCGGGGAGCTGTTTTTT. The rearrangement links TRBV19 to TRBJ2-2; D gene uncertain. Per the germline V gene, CDR1 is LNHDA and CDR2 is SQIVND (reference sequence). Trimming took off 1 base at V and 4 bases at J, with 7 bases between the two ends. The CDR3 totals 14 residues.

This clonotype was found many times. CDR3: CSVEVDLGRWDTQYF. CDR3 in DNA: TGCAGCGTTGAAGTGGATCTAGGGCGTTGGGATACGCAGTATTTT. V usage is TRBV29-1 and J usage is TRBJ2-3; D is undetermined. CDR3 size: 15 residues. V was cut by 1 base and J by 6 bases, with 17 bases left in between. Germline V CDR1 and CDR2: SQVTM, ANQGSEA.